This TCR beta chain was retrieved from a study of blood T cell repertoires in COVID-19. Study-level background: COVID-19 samples collected from the United States, Italy and Spain covered acute and convalescent phases.

After removal of 2 bases from V and 6 bases from J, the junction contained 12 bases not matched to a gene. Per germline, CDR1 LNHDA and CDR2 SQIVND (reference sequence). The CDR3 runs 17 residues. Categorization into cohorts depended on clinical history that participants reported. Methods used by the authors: Amplification from reference gene primers served as the basis for estimated nucleated cell counts. Some clones are missing from TCRdb's copy, which holds only in-frame ones; the method was immunoSEQ multiplex PCR. The V and J calls and clone size are taken from that table; D and trimming were inferred from the DNA. The table records about 280,000 clones, approximately 80% of them present only once. This clone was picked up one time.

The source material was PBMCs or T cells enriched from blood (not recorded which). This clonotype was obtained from a man aged 40-50 years who had been exposed to COVID-19. The chain has TRBV19 and TRBJ2-2; the match to TRBD1 covers 7 bases. Written as DNA, the CDR3 is TGTGCCAGTAGTATACGGGGCCTTAGGGGGCGCGCCGGGGAGCTGTTTTTT. Translated: CASSIRGLRGRAGELFF.